What follows are 28 T cell receptor beta chains derived from one specimen sequenced in a study of cytomegalovirus exposure and HLA in healthy donors. PCR employed 60 Vbeta and 13 Jbeta primers. Some clones are missing from TCRdb's copy, which holds only in-frame ones; the method was immunoSEQ multiplex PCR. In the table there are about 110,000 clones, about 15% of which are singletons. The sequenced material came from PBMCs. The receptors derive from a female donor in good health and CMV-seronegative.

The V call is TRBV29-1, the J call TRBJ1-2; no clear D gene. CDR1 and CDR2 (germline): SQVTM, ANQGSEA. The CDR3 extends over 13 amino acids. V was trimmed by 7 bases and J by 4 bases, leaving 16 bases between them. In nucleotides, the CDR3 is TGCAGCGCCGGGCGGGTGGGGAGCTATGGCTACACCTTC. Its translation is CSAGRVGSYGYTF.

The genes are TRBV7-2 and TRBJ1-2; weak D call: TRBD1 (5 bases). This CDR3 region has 14 residues. Germline V CDR1 and CDR2: SGHTA, FQGNSA. The ends were cut back, 4 bases at V and 1 base at J, with 10 bases in the middle. This CDR3 reads CASSSQGNNYGYTF. In DNA, the CDR3 is TGTGCCAGCAGCTCTCAGGGAAATAACTATGGCTACACCTTC.

This clone came up a few times. V gene TRBV7-2 combines with J gene TRBJ2-5, with TRBD1 as a possible D gene (6 bases). CDR3 length: 15 amino acids. CDR1 is SGHTA, CDR2 FQGNSA, per germline. Between the trimmed V and J ends, which lost 3 bases and 5 bases, there was a span of 16 bases. In DNA, the CDR3 is TGTGCCAGCAGCTTGGGGGCGCCTACTCGCGAGACCCAGTACTTC. Its translation: CASSLGAPTRETQYF. The variable domain in full, with the rest retrieved from reference TRBV7-2 and TRBJ2-5, is GAGVSQSPSNKVTEKGKDVELRCDPISGHTALYWYRQSLGQGLEFLIYFQGNSAPDKSGLPSDRFSAERTGGSVSTLTIQRTQQEDSAVYLCASSLGAPTRETQYFGPGTRLLVL.

This chain connects TRBV7-2 to TRBJ2-2, with 7 bases fitting TRBD1. The CDR3 has 15 amino acids. Germline CDR1 is SGHTA and CDR2 is FQGNSA. V was clipped by 4 bases and J by 4 bases; unmatched bases: 6. The chain's CDR3 is CASSSQGSVTGELFF. CDR3 DNA sequence: TGTGCCAGCAGCTCACAGGGGTCGGTCACCGGGGAGCTGTTTTTT.

The gene calls are TRBV2 and TRBJ1-2, with 7 bases identical to TRBD1. With V trimmed by 8 bases and J by 4 bases, 7 bases remained unmatched. This CDR3 region has 13 residues. In germline, CDR1 is SNHLY, CDR2 FYNNEI. DNA of the CDR3: TGTGCCAGCTTACGACAGGGAGGCTATGGCTACACCTTC. Translated, it gives CASLRQGGYGYTF.

This clone has just a few counts. This chain links TRBV5-6 with TRBJ2-5; the D gene is possibly TRBD1 (5 bases). Germline loops: CDR1 SGHDT, CDR2 YYEEEE. V lost 4 bases and J 2 bases, leaving 12 bases between the germline ends. CDR3 length: 14 amino acids. CDR3 in DNA: TGTGCCAGCAGCCCGACAGCCCAACAAGAGACCCAGTACTTC. Encoded protein: CASSPTAQQETQYF.

There are a few counts of this clone. The V call is TRBV5-1, the J call TRBJ1-2; D is possibly TRBD1 (5 bases). Germline V CDR1 and CDR2: SGHRS, YFSETQ. V gave up 4 bases and J gave up 4 bases, with 11 bases separating them. This CDR3 contains 13 residues. The CDR3 loop is CASSQDSSYGYTF. In nucleotides, the CDR3 is TGCGCCAGCAGCCAAGACAGTAGCTATGGCTACACCTTC. Combining the CDR3 with reference TRBV5-1 and TRBJ1-2 gives the whole variable domain KAGVTQTPRYLIKTRGQQVTLSCSPISGHRSVSWYQQTPGQGLQFLFEYFSETQRNKGNFPGRFSGRQFSNSRSEMNVSTLELGDSALYLCASSQDSSYGYTFGSGTRLTVV.

J is TRBJ1-4 and V is TRBV30; TRBD1 matches at 7 bases. Germline lookup yields CDR1 GTSNPN and CDR2 SVGIG (reference sequence). After removal of 2 bases from V and 3 bases from J, the junction contained 3 bases not matched to a gene. The CDR3 consists of 14 residues. In nucleotides, the CDR3 is TGTGCCTGGAGTCCGGGACAGCCTAATGAAAAACTGTTTTTT. Protein product: CAWSPGQPNEKLFF.

This clone has only a few counts. This chain uses TRBV13 with TRBJ2-1, with 13 bases that match TRBD2. Trimming took 5 bases from V and 6 from J; bases not matched to a gene: 4. The germline V gene has CDR1 PRHDT and CDR2 FYEKMQ (reference sequence). The CDR3 totals 15 residues. Written as DNA, the CDR3 is TGTGCCAGCAGCACCAGGACTAGCGGGGGCAATGAGCAGTTCTTC. As protein: CASSTRTSGGNEQFF.

The J gene is TRBJ1-4, the V gene TRBV19, with a tentative D call TRBD1 (5 bases). From germline, CDR1 is LNHDA and CDR2 SQIVND (reference sequence). The V and J ends lost 4 bases and 17 bases respectively, with 20 bases between them. This CDR3 has 13 amino acids. For the CDR3, the DNA is TGTGCCAGTAGTAAGGTCGGCACGGGGGTAGTTTTTTTT. It yields the protein CASSKVGTGVVFF.

The chain recombines TRBV4-3 with TRBJ1-6; D gene ambiguous. The CDR3 length is 14 residues. The germline CDR1 and CDR2 sequences are LGHNA and YSLEER. V lost 3 bases, J lost 7 bases, and 10 bases lay in between. CDR3 in DNA: TGCGCCAGCAGCCAGCGTGGAGGAAATTCACCCCTCCACTTT. This codes for CASSQRGGNSPLHF.

In its sample, this clone was seen a few times. The chain combines TRBV7-9 with TRBJ2-7; 7 bases are a match to TRBD2. The V gene end was trimmed by 0 bases and the J gene end by 7 bases; junction bases not matched to a gene: 9. The CDR3 contains 15 residues. Germline CDR1 is SEHNR and CDR2 is FQNEAQ (reference sequence). CDR3 sequence (DNA): TGTGCCAGCAGCTTAGCCTGGCGGGAGAGGGGAGAGCAGTACTTC. Protein sequence: CASSLAWRERGEQYF.

V and J are TRBV2 and TRBJ2-3, with D unclear. V lost 4 bases and J lost 6, with 8 bases in between. The CDR3 runs to 12 residues. Per the germline V gene, CDR1 is SNHLY and CDR2 is FYNNEI. The CDR3 reads CASSASADTQYF. DNA of the CDR3: TGTGCCAGCAGTGCGAGTGCGGATACGCAGTATTTT.

This clone was found a few times. The V call is TRBV5-1, the J call TRBJ2-1; D may be TRBD2 (5 bases). The ends were cut back, 4 bases at V and 6 bases at J, with 8 bases in the middle. The CDR3 sequence is 12 residues long. Germline CDR1 SGHRS, CDR2 YFSETQ. The CDR3 loop is CASSLAGNEQFF. DNA of the CDR3: TGCGCCAGCAGCCTGGCGGGCAATGAGCAGTTCTTC.

V usage is TRBV7-2 and J usage is TRBJ1-2; 9 nucleotides match TRBD1. V was pared by 5 bases and J by 14 bases, with 15 bases of the junction left unmatched. CDR3 length equals 14 residues. Germline V gene sequence: CDR1 SGHTA, CDR2 FQGNSA. CDR3 bases: TGTGCCAGCAGCCCCGGGACAGGGACGTATGGGGGGACCTTC. As protein: CASSPGTGTYGGTF.

This clone came up a few times. The rearrangement uses TRBV5-3 and TRBJ1-5; D uncertain. TRBV5-3 is an ORF; its function is uncertain. This CDR3 contains 15 residues. V lost 0 bases and J lost 1, with 8 bases in between. CDR3 nucleotides: TGTGCCAGAAGCTTGGCCGGGGAAAGCAATCAGCCCCAGCATTTT. Translation gives CARSLAGESNQPQHF.

This clone has only a few counts. V usage is TRBV19 and J usage is TRBJ1-2, with 8 bases identical to TRBD1. CDR3 length: 13 residues. V was clipped by 9 bases and J by 2 bases; unmatched bases: 5. CDR1 is LNHDA and CDR2 is SQIVND in the germline V gene (reference sequence). As DNA, the CDR3 is TGTGCCAGCAGACAGGGGAAAAACTATGGCTACACCTTC. Protein product: CASRQGKNYGYTF.

V usage is TRBV7-2 and J usage is TRBJ2-1; 10 bases align to TRBD2. The CDR3 has 17 residues. V was clipped by 5 bases and J by 4 bases; unmatched bases: 11. Germline CDR1 reads SGHTA; CDR2 reads FQGNSA. The CDR3 sequence is CASSPTPGTSVYNEQFF. CDR3 coding DNA: TGTGCCAGCAGCCCCACCCCCGGGACTAGCGTATACAATGAGCAGTTCTTC.

In this sample, this clone turned up a few times. The chain carries TRBV28 and TRBJ2-1, with D maybe TRBD2 (6 bases). Germline V gene data show CDR1 as MDHEN and CDR2 as SYDVKM. The CDR3 totals 15 residues. Between the trimmed V and J ends, which lost 5 bases and 11 bases, there was a span of 22 bases. This chain's CDR3 is CASSRGLSPKSQQFF. The DNA of the CDR3 is TGTGCCAGCAGTAGGGGACTGTCGCCGAAATCTCAGCAGTTCTTC.

The chain's CDR3 is CASSFGPLGDIQYF. The CDR3 region has the DNA TGCGCCAGCAGCTTTGGGCCCCTCGGGGACATTCAGTACTTC. The chain has TRBV5-1 and TRBJ2-4; a weak D match, TRBD2 (5 bases). The CDR3 spans 14 residues. V lost 2 bases and J lost 8, with 14 bases in between. CDR1 and CDR2 (germline): SGHRS, YFSETQ.

The CDR3 sequence: CATSRDLAGGPGEEETQYF. The CDR3 DNA follows: TGTGCCACCAGCAGAGATTTGGCGGGAGGGCCGGGGGAGGAAGAGACCCAGTACTTC. The chain recombines TRBV15 with TRBJ2-5; 9 bases align to TRBD2. CDR1 is LNHNV and CDR2 is YYDKDF in the germline V gene (reference sequence). J gave up 3 bases and V 0 bases, and 14 bases lay outside the gene matches. The CDR3 contains 19 residues.

The chain employs TRBV5-6 and TRBJ1-2; D is possibly TRBD1 (5 bases). The V gene lost 4 bases and the J gene lost 4 bases, with 17 bases spanning the gap. This CDR3 has 15 residues. From germline, CDR1 is SGHDT and CDR2 YYEEEE. The DNA for the CDR3 is TGTGCCAGCAGCCACCGTGCCGGGGGAGGCTATGGCTACACCTTC. Residues: CASSHRAGGGYGYTF.

Points on this clone: Other DNA variants within this sample encode the same CDR3. The chain links TRBV5-4 to TRBJ1-2, with D unclear. This CDR3 is 12 amino acids long. The germline V and J ends were trimmed by 0 bases and 4 bases, with 4 bases remaining between them. Germline lookup yields CDR1 SGHNT and CDR2 YYREEE (reference sequence). The CDR3: CASSLDSYGYTF. The CDR3 coding sequence is TGTGCCAGCAGCTTGGACAGCTATGGCTACACCTTC.

This chain uses TRBV6-6 with TRBJ1-2; D is possibly TRBD1 (5 bases). V was trimmed by 2 bases and J by 5 bases, leaving 12 bases between them. The CDR3 contains 14 residues. Per germline, CDR1 MNHNY and CDR2 SVGAGI (reference sequence). The CDR3 nucleotides read TGTGCCAGCAGTTACGATCGGGGGAATTATGGCTACACCTTC. Amino acids: CASSYDRGNYGYTF.

This clone appeared a few times. The CDR3 loop is CASSIRASSEQFF. CDR3 bases: TGTGCCAGTAGTATTAGGGCTAGCAGTGAGCAGTTCTTC. The chain couples TRBV19 to TRBJ2-1; D might be TRBD2 (5 bases). Germline CDR1 LNHDA, CDR2 SQIVND (reference sequence). The CDR3 totals 13 residues. The ends were cut back, 3 bases at V and 9 bases at J, with 12 bases in the middle.

There are a few counts of this clone. The CDR3 spells CASSPPGTDSGEKLFF. For the CDR3, the DNA is TGTGCCAGCTCACCTCCCGGGACAGATTCTGGTGAAAAACTGTTTTTT. The chain links TRBV18 to TRBJ1-4; TRBD1 agrees at 7 bases. The CDR3 totals 16 residues. The germline CDR1 and CDR2 sequences are KGHSH and LQKENI. With 3 bases clipped from V and 7 bases from J, the junction kept 11 bases outside the gene matches.

The chain recombines TRBV5-1 with TRBJ1-1, with TRBD1 identical over 9 bases. The CDR3 loop spans 14 amino acids. Germline V lookup: CDR1 SGHRS, CDR2 YFSETQ. After removal of 4 bases from V and 6 bases from J, the junction contained 7 bases not matched to a gene. DNA of the CDR3: TGCGCCAGCAGCGTGCCGGGACAGGGACCTGAAGCTTTCTTT. It translates to CASSVPGQGPEAFF.

This clone was seen once. Other DNA sequences from this sample encode an identical CDR3 as well. For the CDR3, the DNA is TGTGCCAGCAGCGCGGACAGGGCCGAGCAGTACTTC. Its translation is CASSADRAEQYF. The chain links TRBV9 to TRBJ2-7, with TRBD1 identical over 8 bases. The CDR3 spans 12 residues. Germline V gene sequence: CDR1 SGDLS, CDR2 YYNGEE. V was pared by 3 bases and J by 6 bases, with 2 bases of the junction left unmatched. Using reference TRBV9 and TRBJ2-7 for the parts outside the CDR3, the full variable domain is DSGVTQTPKHLITATGQRVTLRCSPRSGDLSVYWYQQSLDQGLQFLIQYYNGEERAKGNILERFSAQQFPDLHSELNLSSLELGDSALYFCASSADRAEQYFGPGTRLTVT.